This T cell receptor beta chain was profiled in a study of blood T cell repertoires in COVID-19. Measured with immunoSEQ multiplex PCR; TCRdb has only the in-frame clones, and not every one. The sample consists of approximately 240,000 clones, around four fifths of them appearing once. Germline lookup yields CDR1 SGHAT and CDR2 FQNNGV. V shed 2 bases and J 4 bases; nucleotides not matched to a gene: 5. The CDR3 is 16 residues long. The sequence was obtained from a woman aged 60-70 years with active or convalescent COVID-19. The rearrangement joins TRBV11-2 to TRBJ2-6; TRBD2 aligns across 7 bases. The sample consisted of peripheral blood. DNA for the CDR3: TGTGCCAGCAGCTTAACTAGCGCTCCCGGGGCCAACGTCCTGACTTTC. This sequence encodes CASSLTSAPGANVLTF.